The 19 T cell receptor beta chains in this list originate from one sample, sequenced in a study of blood T cell repertoires in COVID-19. Libraries were prepared by immunoSEQ multiplex PCR; TCRdb keeps only in-frame clonotypes and omits some of them. This table has about 140,000 clones, less than 85% appearing once. The sample comprised peripheral blood. These receptors were collected from a woman at least 80 years old in a cohort sampled during active or convalescent COVID-19.

This chain connects TRBV18 to TRBJ2-5; a possible D gene is TRBD1 (6 bases). CDR1 is KGHSH, CDR2 LQKENI, per germline. The CDR3 is 15 residues long. The V end lost 1 base, the J end lost 6 bases, and 15 bases lay between the germline ends. In DNA form, the CDR3 reads TGTGCCAGCTCACCACGGACCAACAGGGTTCAGACCCAGTACTTC. Translated: CASSPRTNRVQTQYF. Complete variable domain (other parts from reference TRBV18 and TRBJ2-5): NAGVMQNPRHLVRRRGQEARLRCSPMKGHSHVYWYRQLPEEGLKFMVYLQKENIIDESGMPKERFSAEFPKEGPSILRIQQVVRGDSAAYFCASSPRTNRVQTQYFGPGTRLLVL.

This clone was seen once. The V and J genes are TRBV7-9 and TRBJ2-3; D might be TRBD1 (6 bases). V lost 4 bases to trimming and J lost 8 bases, with 13 bases between them. This CDR3 contains 13 residues. The germline V gene has CDR1 SEHNR and CDR2 FQNEAQ (reference sequence). The CDR3 DNA reads as TGTGCCAGCAGCTACGCGATACAGGGTACGCAGTATTTT. Translation: CASSYAIQGTQYF. The whole variable domain, remainder taken from reference TRBV7-9 and TRBJ2-3, is DTGVSQNPRHKITKRGQNVTFRCDPISEHNRLYWYRQTLGQGPEFLTYFQNEAQLEKSRLLSDRFSAERPKGSFSTLEIQRTEQGDSAMYLCASSYAIQGTQYFGPGTRLTVL.

A single count supports this clone. The chain employs TRBV9 and TRBJ2-3; 7 nucleotides match TRBD1. The germline V gene has CDR1 SGDLS and CDR2 YYNGEE. CDR3 length equals 15 residues. Unmatched junction bases numbered 4, after V lost 1 base and J lost 2 bases. The CDR3 nucleotides read TGTGCCAGCAGCGTACGACAGGGAAACACAGATACGCAGTATTTT. Its translation is CASSVRQGNTDTQYF.

This clone was detected once. The chain links TRBV29-1 to TRBJ1-4; D unclear. This CDR3 spans 14 amino acids. CDR1 SQVTM and CDR2 ANQGSEA come from the germline V gene. Trimming stripped 4 bases from V and 0 bases from J, with 9 bases between. The CDR3, as DNA: TGCAGCGTTGGTCTGGCTTCAACTAATGAAAAACTGTTTTTT. It encodes CSVGLASTNEKLFF.

J is TRBJ1-1 and V is TRBV6-5; TRBD1 is a possible D gene (6 bases). Trimming cost V 6 bases and J 10 bases, with 12 bases left between them. The CDR3 runs to 11 residues. Germline-derived CDR1 and CDR2 are MNHEY and SVGAGI. CDR3 protein: CASSIGQLAFF. The CDR3 DNA follows: TGTGCCAGCAGCATAGGACAGTTAGCTTTCTTT.

This clone was seen a single time. The rearrangement joins TRBV11-2 to TRBJ1-2; D call uncertain. CDR1 and CDR2 (germline): SGHAT, FQNNGV. Trimming took 2 bases from V and 7 from J, leaving 8 bases between them. The CDR3 runs 12 residues. The CDR3 nucleotides are TGTGCCAGCAGCTTAACTTTCGGTGGCTACACCTTC. Its translation: CASSLTFGGYTF.

In DNA, the CDR3 is TGTGCCAGCTCACCACGCCGGGACAGGGAGCTGGATGGCTACACCTTC. Protein: CASSPRRDRELDGYTF. This chain joins TRBV18 and TRBJ1-2; 9 nucleotides agree with TRBD1. Germline V gene data show CDR1 as KGHSH and CDR2 as LQKENI. The CDR3 has 16 residues. Trimming removed 1 base from V and 6 bases from J; junction bases left unmatched: 9.

V is TRBV18 and J is TRBJ1-1, with D possibly TRBD1 on 5 matching bases. CDR1 is KGHSH, CDR2 LQKENI, per germline. This CDR3 comprises 14 residues. V dropped 4 bases and J dropped 7 bases, with 16 bases sitting between them. CDR3 nucleotides: TGTGCCAGCTCACTATCTAGGGGAACGGATGAAGCTTTCTTT. This translates into CASSLSRGTDEAFF.

This clone was picked up one time. The gene calls are TRBV30 and TRBJ1-3, with D perhaps TRBD1 (6 bases). The CDR3 consists of 15 residues. V was pared by 3 bases and J by 5 bases, with 17 bases between. CDR1 and CDR2 (germline): GTSNPN, SVGIG (reference sequence). The CDR3 sequence: CAWRAGQLDRNTIYF. CDR3 nucleotides: TGTGCCTGGAGGGCAGGACAGTTAGATAGAAACACCATATATTTT.

The chain uses TRBV3-1 (or the pseudogene TRBV3-2) and TRBJ1-4; 8 bases map to TRBD1. Per germline, CDR1 LGHDT and CDR2 YNNKEL (reference sequence). This CDR3 is built from 18 residues. V gave up 1 base and J gave up 3 bases; unmatched junction bases: 10. The CDR3 sequence: CASSQVVARGLSNEKLFF. The CDR3 DNA follows: TGTGCCAGCAGCCAAGTTGTGGCCAGGGGGCTCTCTAATGAAAAACTGTTTTTT.

The gene calls are TRBV6-1 and TRBJ2-7; 7 positions match TRBD1. J lost 2 bases, V lost 3 bases, and 10 bases had no gene match. Germline-derived CDR1 and CDR2 are MNHNS and SASEGT. The CDR3 spans 16 residues. CDR3 loop: CASSDIGTARAYEQYF. The CDR3 region has the DNA TGTGCCAGCAGTGACATAGGGACAGCGAGGGCCTACGAGCAGTACTTC.

This clone was recorded a few times. The rearrangement joins TRBV7-2 to TRBJ1-5; 8 nucleotides agree with TRBD1. There are 15 residues in the CDR3. Germline V gives CDR1 SGHTA, CDR2 FQGNSA. The J segment lost 4 bases and the V segment lost 1 base, leaving 3 bases of the junction unmatched. This CDR3 is CASSLGTGWNQPQHF. DNA for the CDR3: TGTGCCAGCAGCTTAGGGACAGGGTGGAATCAGCCCCAGCATTTT. The full variable domain, with the rest looked up from reference TRBV7-2 and TRBJ1-5, is GAGVSQSPSNKVTEKGKDVELRCDPISGHTALYWYRQSLGQGLEFLIYFQGNSAPDKSGLPSDRFSAERTGGSVSTLTIQRTQQEDSAVYLCASSLGTGWNQPQHFGDGTRLSIL.

V is TRBV11-3 and J is TRBJ2-3; D perhaps matches TRBD1 (5 bases). Germline CDR1 SGHNT, CDR2 YENEEA. Trimming removed 1 base at V and 2 bases at J, with 7 bases between. The CDR3 contains 14 residues. The CDR3 DNA is TGTGCCAGCAGCTTAGGGACAAACACAGATACGCAGTATTTT. Its translation is CASSLGTNTDTQYF.

This chain uses TRBV11-1 with TRBJ2-5; 7 bases agree with TRBD2. This CDR3 comprises 13 residues. V shed 3 bases and J 3 bases; nucleotides not matched to a gene: 1. Germline V gene data show CDR1 as SGHAT and CDR2 as FQDESV (reference sequence). CDR3 nucleotides: TGTGCCAGCAGCTTCGGGGGGAAAGAGACCCAGTACTTC. This gives the protein CASSFGGKETQYF.

The chain uses TRBV2 and TRBJ2-7; TRBD2 matches 8 bases. Germline trimming cut 3 bases from V and 2 bases from J; bases unmatched to any gene: 9. Per the germline V gene, CDR1 is SNHLY and CDR2 is FYNNEI. CDR3 size: 16 residues. The CDR3 loop reads CASSEGSGDGAYEQYF. CDR3 coding DNA: TGTGCCAGCAGTGAGGGTAGCGGGGATGGCGCCTACGAGCAGTACTTC.

The count of this clone is one. The chain employs TRBV19 and TRBJ1-1; 8 bases line up with TRBD1. Germline values: CDR1 LNHDA, CDR2 SQIVND (reference sequence). V trimming: 6 bases; J trimming: 8 bases; junction bases outside the gene matches: 11. The CDR3 runs to 14 residues. The CDR3 nucleotides read TGTGCCAGTAGCCGAGGACAGGGTGTTTCGGAAGCTTTCTTT. It specifies CASSRGQGVSEAFF.

This clone has just a few counts. The chain carries TRBV28 and TRBJ1-2, with a possible D match to TRBD1 (5 bases). Trimming left V 5 bases short and J 7 bases short, with 17 bases between. Germline V gene sequence: CDR1 MDHEN, CDR2 SYDVKM. This CDR3 has 14 residues. CDR3 protein: CASSTGLVAGGYTF. The CDR3 DNA reads as TGTGCCAGCAGTACAGGTTTAGTGGCTGGTGGCTACACCTTC.

The chain carries TRBV14 and TRBJ2-3, with 10 bases identical to TRBD2. The CDR3 has 20 residues. Germline lookup yields CDR1 SGHDN and CDR2 FVKESK. The V and J ends lost 0 bases and 2 bases, in that order; junction bases with no gene match: 14. Written as DNA, the CDR3 is TGTGCCAGCAGCCAAGATTATAGCCTAGCGGGGGCCCCTTCCACAGATACGCAGTATTTT. It encodes CASSQDYSLAGAPSTDTQYF.

The chain links TRBV18 to TRBJ1-1; no clear D gene. V lost 0 bases to trimming and J lost 6 bases, with 14 bases between them. The CDR3 consists of 15 residues. Germline V gives CDR1 KGHSH, CDR2 LQKENI. Written as DNA, the CDR3 is TGTGCCAGCTCACCACCGCGGGTTGGGGATTCTGAAGCTTTCTTT. It encodes CASSPPRVGDSEAFF.